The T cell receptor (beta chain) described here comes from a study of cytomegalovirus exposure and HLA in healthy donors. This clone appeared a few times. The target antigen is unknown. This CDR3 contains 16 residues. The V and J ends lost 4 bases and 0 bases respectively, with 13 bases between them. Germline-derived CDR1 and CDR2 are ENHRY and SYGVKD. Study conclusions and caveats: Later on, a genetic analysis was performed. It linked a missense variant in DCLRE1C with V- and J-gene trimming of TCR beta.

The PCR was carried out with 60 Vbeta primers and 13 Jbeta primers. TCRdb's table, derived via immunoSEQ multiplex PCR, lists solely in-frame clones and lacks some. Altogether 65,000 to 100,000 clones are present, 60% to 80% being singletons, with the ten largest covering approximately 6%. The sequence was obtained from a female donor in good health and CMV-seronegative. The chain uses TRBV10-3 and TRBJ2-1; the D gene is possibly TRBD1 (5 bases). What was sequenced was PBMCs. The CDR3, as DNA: TGTGCCATCAGTGGTCAAGGGGTGGGCTCCTACAATGAGCAGTTCTTC. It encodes CAISGQGVGSYNEQFF.